Listed below are T cell receptor beta chains from one sample, sequenced in a study of T-cell memory formation after mild COVID-19. TCRdb fed the 5' RACE reads into MiXCR, producing one record per CDR3 protein. The sample consists of about 250,000 distinct CDR3 sequences, approximately 16% of them appearing once. Sequenced sample: PBMCs or a T cell subset sorted from them (not recorded which). Receptors originate from a man between 18 and 35 years old who had mild COVID-19 (a few samples of this study predate the infection). Cell type and time point are not known. Each CDR3 is given with its conserved first and last residue. D genes are given only for firm matches. The size of a clone is reported for some rows only, either as once, few or many, or as a class for expanded clones.

V gene	J gene	clone size	D gene	CDR3 protein	CDR3 DNA
TRBV7-3	TRBJ2-2	NA	TRBD1	CASSWDRGPTGELFF	TGTGCCAGCAGCTGGGACAGGGGACCCACCGGGGAGCTGTTTTTT
TRBV6-5	TRBJ1-2	few	NA	CASSYGRYGGAGHGYTF	TGTGCCAGCAGTTATGGACGCTACGGGGGCGCAGGTCATGGCTACACCTTC
TRBV15	TRBJ1-2	NA	NA	CATSRDVLRVSGTF	TGTGCCACCAGCAGAGATGTCCTAAGGGTCTCGGGCACCTTC
TRBV12-3/TRBV12-4	TRBJ1-5	many	NA	CASSSQGRESNQPQHF	TGTGCCAGCAGTTCCCAGGGGAGGGAGAGCAATCAGCCCCAGCATTTT
TRBV7-3	TRBJ2-3	NA	TRBD2	CASSPAPGLALITDTQYF	TGTGCCAGCAGCCCCGCCCCGGGACTAGCCCTGATAACAGATACGCAGTATTTT
TRBV7-6	TRBJ1-1	NA	TRBD1	CASSKGQTANTEAFF	TGTGCCAGCAGCAAGGGACAGACAGCGAACACTGAAGCTTTCTTT
TRBV30	TRBJ1-1	NA	TRBD1	CAWSVKTRYRGLRAFF	TGTGCCTGGAGTGTAAAGACCCGCTACAGGGGGCTGAGGGCTTTCTTT
TRBV29-1	TRBJ2-7	many	NA	CSVAGDRDLPYEQYF	TGCAGCGTCGCCGGGGATCGGGACCTTCCTTATGAGCAGTACTTC
TRBV10-2	TRBJ1-1	few	TRBD1	CASSEVPGQGGSFF	TGCGCCAGCAGTGAAGTTCCGGGACAGGGAGGTTCTTTCTTT
TRBV6-4	TRBJ2-3	many	TRBD1	CASSPGQATDTQYF	TGTGCCAGCAGCCCTGGACAGGCAACAGATACGCAGTATTTT
TRBV13	TRBJ1-6	NA	NA	CASSEEGGAYNSPLHF	TGTGCCAGCAGCGAGGAGGGCGGCGCCTATAATTCACCCCTCCACTTT
TRBV7-6	TRBJ2-3	few	NA	CASSPRQLRADTQYF	TGTGCCAGCAGCCCCCGACAGCTAAGGGCAGATACGCAGTATTTT
TRBV7-3	TRBJ2-3	few	NA	CASSSPVGAIADTQYF	TGTGCCAGCAGCTCACCCGTCGGCGCGATAGCAGATACGCAGTATTTT
TRBV29-1	TRBJ2-6	NA	NA	CSVQTGGSGANVLTF	TGCAGCGTTCAGACAGGCGGATCTGGGGCCAACGTCCTGACTTTC
TRBV5-1	TRBJ2-7	few	TRBD2	CASSWASGGPYEQYF	TGCGCCAGCAGCTGGGCTAGCGGGGGACCCTACGAGCAGTACTTC
TRBV7-3	TRBJ2-3	NA	TRBD2	CASTPGGRTDTQYF	TGTGCCAGCACCCCGGGGGGGCGCACAGATACGCAGTATTTT
TRBV7-9	TRBJ1-3	many	NA	CASSSNLSGNTIYF	TGTGCCAGCAGCTCAAACCTCTCTGGAAACACCATATATTTT
TRBV10-3	TRBJ1-5	NA	TRBD1	CAINKGQGRDQPQHF	TGTGCCATCAATAAGGGACAGGGAAGGGATCAGCCCCAGCATTTT
TRBV5-1	TRBJ1-1	few	NA	CASTDRVTEAFF	TGCGCCAGCACTGACAGAGTCACTGAAGCTTTCTTT
TRBV11-2	TRBJ1-2	NA	NA	CASSFGRWSVDYGYTF	TGTGCCAGCAGCTTCGGCAGGTGGAGTGTGGATTATGGCTACACCTTC